These 32 T cell receptor beta chains were sequenced from one sample in a study of blood T cell repertoires in COVID-19. The table came from immunoSEQ multiplex PCR; TCRdb's copy has only in-frame clones and leaves some out. The sample has around 250,000 clones; approximately 83% are singletons. What was sequenced was peripheral blood. Every receptor here comes from a man aged 25 to 40 who had recovered from COVID-19.

For this clone: The junction shows a germline mismatch at one end, possibly a read error. The V and J genes are TRBV7-8 and TRBJ1-5, with 7 bases lining up with TRBD1. Germline assignment: CDR1 SGHVS and CDR2 FQNEAQ. CDR3 length: 14 residues. CDR3 loop: CASSLAQTGPPQHF. CDR3 nucleotide sequence: TGTGCCAGCAGCCTAGCGCAGACAGGGCCGCCCCAGCATTTT.

The chain uses TRBV21-1 and TRBJ2-7; the table's D gene call, TRBD1, was not cross checked with the DNA. TRBV21-1 is classified as a pseudogene. The CDR3 contains 14 residues. CDR3 sequence: CASSNRPDSSEQYV. The CDR3 bases are TGTGCCAGCAGCAACCGCCCGGACAGTTCCGAGCAGTACGTC.

V and J are TRBV18 and TRBJ1-2; TRBD1 matches at 7 bases. This CDR3 is built from 14 residues. Germline loops: CDR1 KGHSH, CDR2 LQKENI. Unmatched junction bases numbered 10, after V lost 6 bases and J lost 6 bases. CDR3 in amino acids: CASSFGTEFDGYTF. CDR3 coding DNA: TGTGCCAGCTCTTTCGGGACAGAATTTGATGGCTACACCTTC.

The J gene is TRBJ2-2, the V gene TRBV7-8; possibly TRBD2 for D (6 bases). Germline V gene data show CDR1 as SGHVS and CDR2 as FQNEAQ. Trimming took 5 bases from V and 4 from J, leaving 14 bases between them. This CDR3 contains 15 residues. The CDR3 spells CASSRAPGGTGELFF. Here the CDR3 DNA reads TGTGCCAGCAGCCGAGCCCCCGGGGGCACCGGGGAGCTGTTTTTT.

This clone has more than one count but fewer than ten. The rearrangement uses TRBV3-1 (or the pseudogene TRBV3-2) and TRBJ2-7, with 8 positions matching TRBD2. The V segment lost 0 bases and the J segment 3 bases; nucleotides outside the gene matches: 4. Germline CDR1 is LGHDT and CDR2 is YNNKEL (reference sequence). The CDR3 consists of 15 residues. The CDR3 spells CASSQDRGGSYEQYF. The CDR3 DNA follows: TGTGCCAGCAGCCAAGATCGGGGGGGGAGCTACGAGCAGTACTTC.

This chain uses TRBV10-3 with TRBJ2-5; 16 bases are shared with TRBD2. CDR3 size: 17 residues. V was clipped by 5 bases and J by 1 base; unmatched bases: 4. The germline V gene has CDR1 ENHRY and CDR2 SYGVKD. CDR3: CAISTGTSGGGQETQYF. The CDR3 DNA follows: TGTGCCATCAGTACCGGGACTAGCGGGGGGGGCCAAGAGACCCAGTACTTC.

The gene calls are TRBV7-6 and TRBJ2-5, with TRBD1 as a possible D gene (6 bases). Germline V lookup: CDR1 SGHVS, CDR2 FNYEAQ. The CDR3 length is 18 residues. The V end was cut by 5 bases, the J end by 5 bases, with 27 bases between. The CDR3, as DNA: TGTGCCAGCAGCCAACTAGGTGGCACAGGGATCGGATTGGAGACCCAGTACTTC. Its protein is CASSQLGGTGIGLETQYF.

The chain combines TRBV7-9 with TRBJ2-2; 7 nucleotides align to TRBD1. Germline values: CDR1 SEHNR, CDR2 FQNEAQ (reference sequence). The CDR3 is 13 residues long. With 5 bases clipped from V and 8 bases from J, the junction kept 5 bases outside the gene matches. The chain's CDR3 is CASSLTGEGELFF. CDR3 coding DNA: TGTGCCAGCAGCCTAACAGGGGAGGGGGAGCTGTTTTTT.

The rearrangement links TRBV28 to TRBJ1-2; D gene uncertain. This CDR3 comprises 15 residues. Germline CDR1 is MDHEN and CDR2 is SYDVKM. Trimming removed 4 bases from V and 3 bases from J, with 15 bases in between. The CDR3 bases are TGTGCCAGCAGTTCCGACGGCCAGGCCGACTATGGCTACACCTTC. This translates into CASSSDGQADYGYTF.

The V gene is TRBV19, the J gene TRBJ1-2; 7 nucleotides agree with TRBD1. Trimming removed 3 bases from V and 4 bases from J; junction bases left unmatched: 8. This CDR3 has 15 amino acids. Germline CDR1 reads LNHDA; CDR2 reads SQIVND (reference sequence). CDR3 region: CASSMPDRTSYGYTF. The CDR3 coding sequence is TGTGCCAGTAGTATGCCGGACAGGACCTCCTATGGCTACACCTTC.

The V call is TRBV9, the J call TRBJ2-4, with 7 positions matching TRBD1. Germline V gene sequence: CDR1 SGDLS, CDR2 YYNGEE. The CDR3 has 12 residues. With 5 bases clipped from V and 9 bases from J, the junction kept 5 bases outside the gene matches. The CDR3 DNA follows: TGTGCCAGCAGTTCACAGGGGACCATTCAGTACTTC. Translated, it gives CASSSQGTIQYF.

This clone has a count of ten or more. CDR3 DNA sequence: TGTGCCAGCAGCTTGGGGACAGGGGGTGTGAAAGAGACCCAGTACTTC. Protein sequence: CASSLGTGGVKETQYF. This chain links TRBV7-9 with TRBJ2-5; 11 positions agree with TRBD1. The CDR3 runs to 16 residues. The germline CDR1 and CDR2 sequences are SEHNR and FQNEAQ (reference sequence). Germline trimming cut 3 bases from V and 3 bases from J; bases unmatched to any gene: 6.

CDR3 sequence: CATTGTMYEQYV. CDR3 DNA: TGTGCCACGACCGGGACAATGTACGAGCAGTACGTC. V and J are TRBV28 and TRBJ2-7, with a tentative D call TRBD1 (6 bases). Germline CDR1 reads MDHEN; CDR2 reads SYDVKM. The CDR3 has 12 amino acids. V was pared by 10 bases and J by 4 bases, with 14 bases between.

This chain joins TRBV24-1 and TRBJ1-2; TRBD1 agrees at 9 bases. CDR1 KGHDR and CDR2 SFDVKD come from the germline V gene. Trimming removed 0 bases from V and 5 bases from J; junction bases left unmatched: 0. CDR3 length: 14 residues. CDR3 DNA sequence: TGTGCCACCAGTGATTTGGACAGGGGGTATGGCTACACCTTC. Protein sequence: CATSDLDRGYGYTF.

This chain connects TRBV10-3 to TRBJ1-2; 10 nucleotides align to TRBD1. The germline CDR1 and CDR2 sequences are ENHRY and SYGVKD. With V trimmed by 8 bases and J by 6 bases, 3 bases remained unmatched. The CDR3 contains 12 residues. The CDR3 region is CAIGGTGDGYTF. The CDR3 region has the DNA TGTGCCATCGGAGGGACAGGGGATGGCTACACCTTC.

The chain links TRBV15 to TRBJ1-1, with a tentative D call TRBD1 (5 bases). The length of the CDR3 is 14 residues. Germline CDR1 reads LNHNV; CDR2 reads YYDKDF (reference sequence). V dropped 1 base and J dropped 4 bases, with 10 bases sitting between them. The CDR3 DNA reads TGTGCCACCAGCAGAGGTGGGGGGGTCACTGAAGCTTTCTTT. Translated: CATSRGGGVTEAFF. The complete variable domain, with remaining parts taken from reference TRBV15 and TRBJ1-1, reads DAMVIQNPRYQVTQFGKPVTLSCSQTLNHNVMYWYQQKSSQAPKLLFHYYDKDFNNEADTPDNFQSRRPNTSFCFLDIRSPGLGDTAMYLCATSRGGGVTEAFFGQGTRLTVV.

The chain uses TRBV12-3 or TRBV12-4 and TRBJ2-5, with D hard to call. CDR3 length equals 11 residues. V was pared by 8 bases and J by 5 bases, with 9 bases between. The CDR3 region has the DNA TGTGCCAGCGGTAACGGGGAGACCCAGTACTTC. It is translated as CASGNGETQYF.

V usage is TRBV5-1 and J usage is TRBJ1-1; 7 bases map to TRBD1. V was pared by 2 bases and J by 6 bases, with 1 base of the junction left unmatched. Looked up from germline, CDR1 is SGHRS and CDR2 is YFSETQ. There are 12 residues in the CDR3. The CDR3 DNA sequence: TGCGCCAGCAGCTTCGACAGGGCTGAAGCTTTCTTT. The encoded protein is CASSFDRAEAFF.

This clone was seen only once. Its ends do not fully match the called genes, so a read error is possible. This chain joins TRBV6-1 and TRBJ2-7, with a possible D match to TRBD1 (6 bases). The CDR3 extends over 14 amino acids. The germline CDR1 and CDR2 sequences are MNHNS and SASEGT. CDR3 coding DNA: TGTGCCAGCAGGGAAGGACAGAACTCCTACGAGCAGTACTTC. Amino acids: CASREGQNSYEQYF.

The CDR3 DNA follows: TGTGCCAGCAGCCAAACTACTCGGGGGGCACTTGGCTACACCTTC. Its protein is CASSQTTRGALGYTF. This sequence joins TRBV4-2 and TRBJ1-2, with D perhaps matching TRBD1 (6 bases). Per the germline V gene, CDR1 is LGHNA and CDR2 is YNFKEQ. V was clipped by 2 bases and J by 7 bases, with 17 bases between them. The CDR3 covers 15 residues.

This clone was seen just once. The chain combines TRBV19 with TRBJ2-3; perhaps TRBD2 as D (6 bases). Germline assignment: CDR1 LNHDA and CDR2 SQIVND (reference sequence). The length of the CDR3 is 13 residues. Trimming shortened V by 5 bases and J by 0 bases, and 6 bases separated the two germline ends. In DNA, the CDR3 is TGTGCCAGTAGTGGGACTAGCACAGATACGCAGTATTTT. Protein sequence: CASSGTSTDTQYF.

The chain links TRBV2 to TRBJ2-7; 8 bases fit TRBD1. The J segment lost 4 bases and the V segment lost 6 bases, leaving 5 bases of the junction unmatched. CDR1 is SNHLY and CDR2 is FYNNEI in the germline V gene. This CDR3 contains 13 residues. The CDR3 spells CASRRTGPYEQYV. For the CDR3, the DNA is TGTGCCAGCAGACGGACAGGGCCATACGAGCAGTACGTC.

The chain recombines TRBV10-3 with TRBJ1-4; D might be TRBD1 (5 bases). Germline V gene lookup returns CDR1 ENHRY and CDR2 SYGVKD. V gave up 10 bases and J gave up 7 bases, with 19 bases separating them. The CDR3 consists of 14 residues. For the CDR3, the DNA is TGTGCCACGACGGAAGCAGGGTCTGGTGAAAAACTGTTTTTT. It encodes CATTEAGSGEKLFF.

The rearrangement joins TRBV5-1 to TRBJ1-2; TRBD1 agrees at 8 bases. Germline V gene data show CDR1 as SGHRS and CDR2 as YFSETQ. Trimming removed 0 bases from V and 6 bases from J; junction bases left unmatched: 4. This CDR3 contains 14 residues. The CDR3 region has the DNA TGCGCCAGCAGCTTGGACAGGGGGAAGAATGGCTACACCTTC. This codes for CASSLDRGKNGYTF.

This clone was seen a few times. The rearrangement uses TRBV27 and TRBJ2-3; perhaps TRBD1 as D (6 bases). Per germline, CDR1 MNHEY and CDR2 SMNVEV (reference sequence). The V and J ends lost 8 bases and 2 bases respectively, with 11 bases between them. CDR3 length equals 13 residues. Here the CDR3 reads CASRGQITDTQYF. In DNA, the CDR3 is TGTGCCAGCCGTGGACAGATCACAGATACGCAGTATTTT.

V usage is TRBV10-2 and J usage is TRBJ2-7, with TRBD2 as a possible D gene (5 bases). Trimming cost V 4 bases and J 5 bases, with 9 bases left between them. The germline gives CDR1 WSHSY, CDR2 SAAADI. The CDR3 extends over 12 amino acids. The chain's CDR3 is CASSGGFHEQYV. The CDR3 bases are TGCGCCAGCAGTGGAGGGTTCCACGAGCAGTACGTC.

V usage is TRBV7-2 and J usage is TRBJ1-5; D is ambiguous. With 3 bases removed from V and 11 bases from J, the gap between germline ends came to 14 bases. CDR1 SGHTA and CDR2 FQGNSA come from the germline V gene. This CDR3 comprises 13 residues. For the CDR3, the DNA is TGTGCCAGCAGCTTGGGTCGAGGGCTAGCCCAGCATTTT. As protein: CASSLGRGLAQHF.

The V call is TRBV6-7, the J call TRBJ2-7, with TRBD2 as a possible D gene (6 bases). TRBV6-7 has ORF status, its function being uncertain. The germline V and J ends were trimmed by 7 bases and 3 bases, with 16 bases remaining between them. The CDR3 is made up of 14 amino acids. The CDR3 reads CASKSGAPIYEQYF. CDR3 bases: TGTGCCAGCAAGTCGGGAGCCCCGATCTACGAGCAGTACTTC.

The chain combines TRBV5-1 with TRBJ1-5, with no clear D. The length of the CDR3 is 12 residues. Germline V gene lookup returns CDR1 SGHRS and CDR2 YFSETQ. V lost 7 bases and J 6 bases, leaving 11 bases between the germline ends. CDR3 in amino acids: CASPGRGQPQHF. The CDR3 DNA is TGCGCCAGCCCTGGTAGAGGTCAGCCCCAGCATTTT.

The J gene is TRBJ1-2, the V gene TRBV7-3, with a tentative D call TRBD1 (6 bases). CDR1 SGHTA and CDR2 FQGTGA come from the germline V gene. The length of the CDR3 is 14 residues. V lost 3 bases, J lost 6 bases, and 14 bases lay in between. CDR3 loop: CASSFGRDMDGYTF. The CDR3, as DNA: TGTGCCAGCAGCTTCGGCCGGGACATGGATGGCTACACCTTC. The entire variable domain, with the rest obtained from reference TRBV7-3 and TRBJ1-2, is as follows: GAGVSQTPSNKVTEKGKYVELRCDPISGHTALYWYRQSLGQGPEFLIYFQGTGAADDSGLPNDRFFAVRPEGSVSTLKIQRTERGDSAVYLCASSFGRDMDGYTFGSGTRLTVV.

The genes are TRBV3-1 (or the pseudogene TRBV3-2) and TRBJ2-5; 7 positions agree with TRBD2. Trimming at V came to 0 bases and at J to 5 bases, leaving 6 bases not matched to a gene. CDR3 length: 15 amino acids. CDR1 and CDR2 from the germline V gene are LGHDT and YNNKEL (reference sequence). The CDR3 loop reads CASSQETVGGETQYF. The CDR3 DNA is TGTGCCAGCAGCCAAGAGACGGTGGGAGGGGAGACCCAGTACTTC.

The count of this clone is one. This sequence joins TRBV5-1 and TRBJ2-4, with 8 bases fitting TRBD2. The CDR3 consists of 17 residues. The germline V gene has CDR1 SGHRS and CDR2 YFSETQ. V dropped 0 bases and J dropped 10; count of bases not matched to a gene: 15. CDR3 nucleotides: TGCGCCAGCAGCTTGGGCCTAGCGGGCCCGCCCAGGGAAATTCAGTACTTC. This gives the protein CASSLGLAGPPREIQYF. Full variable domain (remainder filled in from reference TRBV5-1 and TRBJ2-4): KAGVTQTPRYLIKTRGQQVTLSCSPISGHRSVSWYQQTPGQGLQFLFEYFSETQRNKGNFPGRFSGRQFSNSRSEMNVSTLELGDSALYLCASSLGLAGPPREIQYFGAGTRLSVL.